This T cell receptor beta chain was captured by sequencing in a study of vaccination and CD4 T cells after COVID-19. Specified treatment: approximately nine-day PBMC culture with coronavirus spike peptide pools or control peptides (ViraFEST assay). The CDR3 runs 12 residues. Trimming pared 6 bases from V and 3 bases from J, leaving 6 bases between. In germline, CDR1 is WSHSY, CDR2 SAAADI. At the Johns Hopkins FTIC core, DNA taken from cultured CD4+ T cells was sequenced by way of the Oncomine TCR Beta short-read assay. One entry per CDR3 protein results from TCRdb running MiXCR on the PCR reads. The sample carries about 15,000 distinct CDR3 sequences, around 53% recorded once. Turning to this clonotype: Antigen unknown.

The receptor was isolated from a human donor who had recovered from COVID-19. Sequenced: CD4+ T cells from blood, cultured in vitro. V gene TRBV10-2 combines with J gene TRBJ1-3; tentatively, D is TRBD1 (5 bases). The CDR3 protein is CASRGVGNTIYF. The DNA for the CDR3 is TGCGCCAGCAGAGGGGTTGGAAACACCATATATTTT.